This T cell receptor beta chain is from a study of cytomegalovirus exposure and HLA in healthy donors. Amplification used 60 Vbeta primers and 13 Jbeta primers. Some clones are missing from TCRdb's copy, which holds only in-frame ones; the method was immunoSEQ multiplex PCR. The sample contains 150,000 to 200,000 clones, approximately 72% of which appear only once. V lost 5 bases, J lost 10 bases, and 15 bases lay in between. CDR3 length: 13 residues. Germline CDR1 MNHNY, CDR2 SVGAGI (reference sequence). The sample was PBMCs. The TCR sequence derives from a human donor in good health. V is TRBV6-6 and J is TRBJ1-5, with a tentative D call TRBD1 (5 bases). The CDR3 DNA is TGTGCCAGCAGTCCGTCAGGGTTGTCCCCCCAGCATTTT. Its translation is CASSPSGLSPQHF.